The 20 T cell receptor beta chains presented below share a single source sample, sequenced in a study of blood T cell repertoires in COVID-19 (TCRdb year 2020). To prepare the library, the immunoSEQ multiplex PCR assay was applied. The clones in this table, taken by TCRdb from immuneACCESS, are in-frame only. Not every clone is retained; where verified, under half of the shortfall comes from an unresolved V gene, and the cause of the rest is unknown. The sample contains 250,000 to 400,000 clones, roughly 90% of them found a single time. The leading ten clones occupy less than 3% of the sample. The sample was peripheral blood. These receptors were obtained from a woman in her 30s with COVID-19, enrolled during active disease.

CDR3 amino acids: CASTINYGTGGIQPQHF. The CDR3 DNA reads as TGTGCCAGCACAATAAATTACGGGACAGGGGGCATTCAGCCCCAGCATTTT. This chain joins TRBV28 and TRBJ1-5, with 12 bases that match TRBD1. Germline V gene sequence: CDR1 MDHEN, CDR2 SYDVKM. The CDR3 totals 17 residues. J was trimmed by 6 bases and V by 7 bases; bases with no gene match: 13.

This clone was picked up a small number of times. The CDR3 region is CASSLQPSGETQYF. For the CDR3, the DNA is TGCGCCAGCAGCTTGCAGCCTAGTGGGGAGACCCAGTACTTC. This chain joins TRBV5-1 and TRBJ2-5; the D is unclear. Per germline, CDR1 SGHRS and CDR2 YFSETQ. V dropped 1 base and J dropped 5 bases, with 12 bases sitting between them. The CDR3 is 14 residues long.

The J gene is TRBJ1-1, the V gene TRBV7-2, with 12 positions matching TRBD1. The V and J ends lost 5 bases and 9 bases, in that order; junction bases with no gene match: 7. The CDR3 runs 14 residues. Germline CDR1 reads SGHTA; CDR2 reads FQGNSA. DNA of the CDR3: TGTGCCAGCAGCCCTCATCGGGACAGGGGGCAAGCTTTCTTT. Protein: CASSPHRDRGQAFF. Full variable domain (outside the CDR3, taken from reference TRBV7-2 and TRBJ1-1): GAGVSQSPSNKVTEKGKDVELRCDPISGHTALYWYRQSLGQGLEFLIYFQGNSAPDKSGLPSDRFSAERTGGSVSTLTIQRTQQEDSAVYLCASSPHRDRGQAFFGQGTRLTVV.

This clone was seen just once. V and J are TRBV19 and TRBJ1-1, with 8 bases matching TRBD1. The germline V gene encodes CDR1 LNHDA and CDR2 SQIVND (reference sequence). The CDR3 runs 14 residues. The V and J ends lost 5 bases and 3 bases, in that order; junction bases with no gene match: 5. The CDR3 loop is CASSPQGAYTEAFF. The CDR3 nucleotides are TGTGCCAGTAGTCCTCAGGGGGCGTACACTGAAGCTTTCTTT.

The chain uses TRBV4-2 and TRBJ2-2, with TRBD2 matching over 7 bases. This CDR3 spans 16 amino acids. Losses at the gene ends were 0 bases for V and 5 bases for J; bases not matched to a gene: 6. Germline loops: CDR1 LGHNA, CDR2 YNFKEQ. CDR3 protein: CASSQDLGTTTGELFF. CDR3 sequence (DNA): TGTGCCAGCAGCCAAGATCTGGGGACTACTACCGGGGAGCTGTTTTTT.

The gene calls are TRBV28 and TRBJ2-3, with D tentatively TRBD2 (6 bases). Germline V gene lookup returns CDR1 MDHEN and CDR2 SYDVKM. CDR3 length: 18 residues. Trimming took 2 bases from V and 1 from J, leaving 19 bases between them. The CDR3 bases are TGTGCCAGCAGTTTACCCACCCGGCGGGGCCACCGCACAGATACGCAGTATTTT. This codes for CASSLPTRRGHRTDTQYF.

The rearrangement joins TRBV19 to TRBJ1-1, with D hard to call. Per germline, CDR1 LNHDA and CDR2 SQIVND (reference sequence). This CDR3 is 14 amino acids long. Between the trimmed V and J ends, which lost 7 bases and 1 base, there was a span of 13 bases. CDR3 sequence (DNA): TGTGCCAGTATGCCAATGAGGGCGAACACTGAAGCTTTCTTT. This translates into CASMPMRANTEAFF.

This clone was recorded once. The chain joins TRBV27 to TRBJ2-7, with 10 nucleotides matching TRBD2. The CDR3 totals 14 residues. Germline V gene lookup returns CDR1 MNHEY and CDR2 SMNVEV (reference sequence). J lost 3 bases, V lost 5 bases, and 4 bases had no gene match. Here the CDR3 reads CASSRRTSGYEQYF. The CDR3 nucleotides are TGTGCCAGCAGTAGACGGACTAGCGGCTACGAGCAGTACTTC.

This chain connects TRBV19 to TRBJ2-7; D might be TRBD1 (6 bases). The germline V gene encodes CDR1 LNHDA and CDR2 SQIVND (reference sequence). The CDR3 extends over 13 amino acids. Trimming took off 7 bases at V and 2 bases at J, with 12 bases between the two ends. The CDR3 region has the DNA TGTGCCAGTACCGGACAGCAACCCTACGAGCAGTACTTC. Translating it yields CASTGQQPYEQYF.

The rearrangement uses TRBV3-1 (or the pseudogene TRBV3-2) and TRBJ2-1, with D hard to call. The germline V gene encodes CDR1 LGHDT and CDR2 YNNKEL (reference sequence). The V and J ends lost 1 base and 12 bases respectively, with 13 bases between them. This CDR3 spans 13 amino acids. The CDR3 DNA sequence: TGTGCCAGCAGCCAAGTCATGGCCTCGGGGCAGTTCTTC. It codes for CASSQVMASGQFF.

J is TRBJ2-1 and V is TRBV6-5; tentative D call: TRBD1 (5 bases). V lost 0 bases to trimming and J lost 5 bases, with 14 bases between them. Germline CDR1 is MNHEY and CDR2 is SVGAGI. CDR3 size: 16 residues. The CDR3 loop is CASSYSAGRINNEQFF. The CDR3 coding sequence is TGTGCCAGCAGTTACTCCGCAGGGCGAATAAACAATGAGCAGTTCTTC.

The chain couples TRBV3-1 (or the pseudogene TRBV3-2) to TRBJ1-6; no clear D gene. Germline V gene data show CDR1 as LGHDT and CDR2 as YNNKEL (reference sequence). Trimming removed 1 base at V and 7 bases at J, with 11 bases between. CDR3 length: 15 residues. The CDR3 DNA is TGTGCCAGCAGCCAAGGTCCGGGATCGAATTCACCCCTCCACTTT. Its protein product is CASSQGPGSNSPLHF.

In this sample, this clone turned up a few times. In DNA form, the CDR3 reads TGTGCCAGCAGCGATGGGGGGTTCATAGGCCCCAGGGGGTACGAGCAGTACTTC. Protein product: CASSDGGFIGPRGYEQYF. The V and J genes are TRBV2 and TRBJ2-7, with a tentative D call TRBD1 (7 bases). V was cut by 6 bases and J by 4 bases, with 28 bases left in between. This CDR3 contains 18 residues. The germline V gene has CDR1 SNHLY and CDR2 FYNNEI.

The chain has TRBV7-2 and TRBJ1-1, with D possibly TRBD1 on 6 matching bases. Per the germline V gene, CDR1 is SGHTA and CDR2 is FQGNSA. With 5 bases removed from V and 0 bases from J, the gap between germline ends came to 16 bases. The CDR3 loop spans 16 amino acids. The CDR3 DNA is TGTGCCAGCAGCCTCCAGTGGGGGCGCGTGAACACTGAAGCTTTCTTT. Encoded protein: CASSLQWGRVNTEAFF.

This clone was seen once. The rearrangement uses TRBV19 and TRBJ1-1; no clear D. Trimming took 6 bases from V and 0 from J, leaving 8 bases between them. Per germline, CDR1 LNHDA and CDR2 SQIVND (reference sequence). CDR3 length: 13 residues. The CDR3 is CASRLTVNTEAFF. In nucleotides, the CDR3 is TGTGCCAGTAGACTCACTGTGAACACTGAAGCTTTCTTT.

This rearrangement joins TRBV19 to TRBJ2-2; 10 bases are a match to TRBD2. Looked up from germline, CDR1 is LNHDA and CDR2 is SQIVND (reference sequence). This CDR3 has 15 residues. V gave up 6 bases and J gave up 3 bases; unmatched junction bases: 4. The CDR3 coding sequence is TGTGCCAGTAGACTGAGCGGGAGGGACACCGGGGAGCTGTTTTTT. Translated, it gives CASRLSGRDTGELFF.

The chain joins TRBV5-4 to TRBJ2-1, with 10 bases aligning to TRBD1. V shed 0 bases and J 3 bases; nucleotides not matched to a gene: 3. Germline CDR1 reads SGHNT; CDR2 reads YYREEE (reference sequence). The CDR3 loop spans 16 amino acids. CDR3 sequence (DNA): TGTGCCAGCAGCTTGGCCGGGACAGGGGTCTACAATGAGCAGTTCTTC. Translation: CASSLAGTGVYNEQFF.

V usage is TRBV9 and J usage is TRBJ2-7, with a weak D call TRBD1 (5 bases). Germline V gene sequence: CDR1 SGDLS, CDR2 YYNGEE. Deletions cut 0 bases from V and 3 bases from J, with 10 bases between. The CDR3 covers 14 residues. CDR3 DNA: TGTGCCAGCAGCGTAGCAGGGTCCGGCTACGAGCAGTACTTC. Its protein is CASSVAGSGYEQYF.

The chain couples TRBV30 to TRBJ1-4; 10 bases line up with TRBD1. V gave up 5 bases and J gave up 8 bases; unmatched junction bases: 5. Per germline, CDR1 GTSNPN and CDR2 SVGIG (reference sequence). CDR3 size: 13 residues. The CDR3 DNA sequence: TGTGCCTGGTCCGGGACAGGGGCCGAAAAACTGTTTTTT. Amino acids: CAWSGTGAEKLFF.

The chain links TRBV7-9 to TRBJ1-2; TRBD1 agrees at 9 bases. Trimming at V came to 7 bases and at J to 4 bases, leaving 1 base not matched to a gene. This CDR3 has 12 residues. CDR1 is SEHNR, CDR2 FQNEAQ, per germline (reference sequence). CDR3 nucleotide sequence: TGTGCCAGCACGGGACAGGGCTATGGCTACACCTTC. Translation gives CASTGQGYGYTF.